This T cell receptor beta chain stems from a study of blood T cell repertoires in COVID-19. As for the study in general: From the United States, Italy and Spain came samples of acute and convalescent COVID-19. T cells, B-cell-depleted T cells, or PBMCs provided the cDNA or gDNA that served as material.

Living in about two dozen US areas, the participants were between about 18 and 95 years of age. Cohorts were assigned according to the clinical history that participants reported. In germline, CDR1 is LNHDA, CDR2 SQIVND (reference sequence). The CDR3 length is 15 residues. Trimming pared 3 bases from V and 5 bases from J, leaving 16 bases between. Only in-frame clones appear in the TCRdb table, and some are missing; sequencing was by immunoSEQ multiplex PCR. The sample shows around 140,000 clones, about 75% of them seen only once. The sample comprised PBMCs or T cells enriched from blood (not recorded which). The receptor was isolated from a woman aged 50 to 65 who had recovered from COVID-19. V is TRBV19 and J is TRBJ2-5; D gene uncertain. The CDR3 reads CASSIPAQTGETQYF. CDR3 DNA sequence: TGTGCCAGTAGTATCCCTGCTCAGACTGGGGAGACCCAGTACTTC.